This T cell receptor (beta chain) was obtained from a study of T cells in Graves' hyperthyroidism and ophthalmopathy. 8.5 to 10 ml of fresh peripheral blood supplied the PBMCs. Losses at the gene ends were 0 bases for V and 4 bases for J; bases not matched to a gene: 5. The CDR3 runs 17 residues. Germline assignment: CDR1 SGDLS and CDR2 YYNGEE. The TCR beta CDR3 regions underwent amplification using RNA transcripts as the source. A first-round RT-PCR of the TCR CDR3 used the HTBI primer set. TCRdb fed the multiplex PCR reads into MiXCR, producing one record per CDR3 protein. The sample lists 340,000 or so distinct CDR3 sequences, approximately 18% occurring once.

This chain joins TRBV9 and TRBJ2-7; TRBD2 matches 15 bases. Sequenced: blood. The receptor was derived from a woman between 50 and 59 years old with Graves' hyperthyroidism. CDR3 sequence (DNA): TGTGCCAGCAGCGTAGGGACTAGCGGGAGGGCCCGGTACGAGCAGTACTTC. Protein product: CASSVGTSGRARYEQYF. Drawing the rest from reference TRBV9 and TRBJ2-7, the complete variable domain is DSGVTQTPKHLITATGQRVTLRCSPRSGDLSVYWYQQSLDQGLQFLIQYYNGEERAKGNILERFSAQQFPDLHSELNLSSLELGDSALYFCASSVGTSGRARYEQYFGPGTRLTVT.